The rows below give T cell receptor beta chains drawn from one sample of a study of Graves' ophthalmopathy and Graves' hyperthyroidism. TCRdb analysed the multiplex PCR reads with MiXCR anew, one entry per CDR3 protein. The table includes a few hundred thousand distinct CDR3 sequences, roughly 16% detected once. The sequenced sample was peripheral blood. The receptors here all came from an adult man with Graves' ophthalmopathy. Both conserved end residues are part of each CDR3. The D gene is left open where the match is weak. Only part of the rows carry a size: once, few, many, or a class if the clone is expanded.

clone size: many
D gene: .
J gene: TRBJ2-5
V gene: TRBV7-2
CDR3 protein: CASSGPGGPRETQYF
CDR3 DNA: TGTGCCAGCAGCGGCCCCGGGGGCCCTCGAGAGACCCAGTACTTC

clone size: many
D gene: .
J gene: TRBJ2-6
V gene: TRBV12-3/TRBV12-4
CDR3 protein: CASSQGTPSGANVLTF
CDR3 DNA: TGTGCCAGCAGTCAAGGGACACCCTCTGGGGCCAACGTCCTGACTTTC

clone size: many
D gene: .
J gene: TRBJ2-2
V gene: TRBV5-1
CDR3 protein: CASAPRVAANTGELFF
CDR3 DNA: TGCGCCAGCGCCCCCCGGGTGGCTGCGAACACCGGGGAGCTGTTTTTT

clone size: .
D gene: .
J gene: TRBJ1-2
V gene: TRBV28
CDR3 protein: CATKQLWAWTF
CDR3 DNA: TGTGCCACCAAGCAACTCTGGGCGTGGACCTTC

clone size: many
D gene: .
J gene: TRBJ2-7
V gene: TRBV27
CDR3 protein: CASSFRDRSYEQYF
CDR3 DNA: TGTGCCAGCAGTTTTCGCGACAGGTCCTACGAGCAGTACTTC

clone size: many
D gene: .
J gene: TRBJ1-1
V gene: TRBV19
CDR3 protein: CASNTQGRMGTEAFF
CDR3 DNA: TGTGCCAGTAATACTCAGGGTCGAATGGGCACTGAAGCTTTCTTT

clone size: many
D gene: .
J gene: TRBJ1-1
V gene: TRBV6-1
CDR3 protein: CASRDGYTEAFF
CDR3 DNA: TGTGCCAGCAGGGACGGTTACACTGAAGCTTTCTTT

clone size: many
D gene: TRBD2
J gene: TRBJ2-7
V gene: TRBV20-1
CDR3 protein: CSARWLAGAYEQYF
CDR3 DNA: TGCAGTGCTAGATGGTTAGCGGGGGCCTACGAGCAGTACTTC

clone size: .
D gene: .
J gene: TRBJ2-7
V gene: TRBV28
CDR3 protein: CASSEAGGGQYF
CDR3 DNA: TGTGCCAGCAGTGAGGCAGGGGGGGGGCAGTACTTC

clone size: many
D gene: TRBD1
J gene: TRBJ1-1
V gene: TRBV12-3/TRBV12-4
CDR3 protein: CASVGTGAFF
CDR3 DNA: TGTGCCAGCGTAGGGACAGGAGCTTTCTTT

clone size: many
D gene: .
J gene: TRBJ1-1
V gene: TRBV27
CDR3 protein: CASSTGLMNTEAFF
CDR3 DNA: TGTGCCAGCAGTACGGGACTCATGAACACTGAAGCTTTCTTT

clone size: many
D gene: .
J gene: TRBJ2-5
V gene: TRBV9
CDR3 protein: CASSVGHEETQYF
CDR3 DNA: TGTGCCAGCAGCGTAGGCCATGAGGAGACCCAGTACTTC

clone size: many
D gene: .
J gene: TRBJ2-7
V gene: TRBV10-3
CDR3 protein: CAISDSGGGASYEQYF
CDR3 DNA: TGTGCCATCAGTGATTCGGGTGGGGGGGCCAGCTACGAGCAGTACTTC

clone size: many
D gene: .
J gene: TRBJ2-2
V gene: TRBV28
CDR3 protein: CASSFRGNTGELFF
CDR3 DNA: TGTGCCAGCAGTTTTCGGGGGAACACCGGGGAGCTGTTTTTT

clone size: many
D gene: .
J gene: TRBJ2-7
V gene: TRBV27
CDR3 protein: CASRQTRGRYEQYF
CDR3 DNA: TGTGCCAGCCGACAAACCCGGGGACGGTACGAGCAGTACTTC

clone size: few
D gene: .
J gene: TRBJ1-2
V gene: TRBV6-5
CDR3 protein: CASRGLTNYGYTF
CDR3 DNA: TGTGCCAGCAGGGGATTAACGAACTATGGCTACACCTTC

clone size: many
D gene: TRBD2
J gene: TRBJ2-5
V gene: TRBV29-1
CDR3 protein: CSVPELAGKPWTQYF
CDR3 DNA: TGCAGCGTACCGGAACTAGCGGGGAAACCTTGGACCCAGTACTTC

clone size: many
D gene: .
J gene: TRBJ2-7
V gene: TRBV5-6
CDR3 protein: CASNYRTDYEQYF
CDR3 DNA: TGTGCCAGCAACTACCGGACAGACTACGAGCAGTACTTC

clone size: few
D gene: TRBD2
J gene: TRBJ2-2
V gene: TRBV11-2
CDR3 protein: CASSLPAGVTGELFF
CDR3 DNA: TGTGCCAGCAGCTTACCAGCGGGGGTCACCGGGGAGCTGTTTTTT

clone size: many
D gene: .
J gene: TRBJ2-7
V gene: TRBV11-2
CDR3 protein: CASSLGHQGGYSYEQYF
CDR3 DNA: TGTGCCAGCAGCTTAGGCCACCAAGGGGGGTACTCCTACGAGCAGTACTTC

clone size: many
D gene: .
J gene: TRBJ1-1
V gene: TRBV20-1
CDR3 protein: CSASLGGRGNTEAFF
CDR3 DNA: TGCAGTGCTAGCTTGGGGGGCCGAGGGAACACTGAAGCTTTCTTT

clone size: many
D gene: .
J gene: TRBJ2-7
V gene: TRBV6-5
CDR3 protein: CASSSTREQYF
CDR3 DNA: TGTGCCAGCAGTTCAACACGGGAGCAGTACTTC

clone size: many
D gene: TRBD2
J gene: TRBJ2-5
V gene: TRBV5-1
CDR3 protein: CASSSTGLAGETQYF
CDR3 DNA: TGTGCCAGCAGTTCCACTGGACTAGCCGGTGAGACCCAGTACTTC

clone size: many
D gene: .
J gene: TRBJ1-1
V gene: TRBV12-3/TRBV12-4
CDR3 protein: CASSPEDNENTEAFF
CDR3 DNA: TGTGCCAGCAGTCCCGAGGACAACGAGAACACTGAAGCTTTCTTT

clone size: many
D gene: TRBD2
J gene: TRBJ2-2
V gene: TRBV7-8
CDR3 protein: CASSFGLANTGELFF
CDR3 DNA: TGTGCCAGCAGCTTTGGACTAGCTAACACCGGGGAGCTGTTTTTT

clone size: many
D gene: TRBD1
J gene: TRBJ1-5
V gene: TRBV4-1
CDR3 protein: CASSQEPGQEVGNQPQHF
CDR3 DNA: TGCGCCAGCAGCCAAGAACCGGGACAGGAGGTGGGCAATCAGCCCCAGCATTTT

clone size: .
D gene: TRBD1
J gene: TRBJ1-2
V gene: TRBV30
CDR3 protein: CAWSSYRGGCGYTF
CDR3 DNA: TGTGCCTGGAGTTCTTACAGGGGCGGGTGTGGCTACACCTTC

clone size: many
D gene: TRBD2
J gene: TRBJ2-7
V gene: TRBV6-2/TRBV6-3
CDR3 protein: CASRNPGLAGVEQYF
CDR3 DNA: TGTGCCAGCAGGAACCCCGGACTAGCGGGAGTCGAGCAGTACTTC

clone size: many
D gene: .
J gene: TRBJ2-7
V gene: TRBV28
CDR3 protein: CASSPWDLPYEQYF
CDR3 DNA: TGTGCCAGCAGTCCGTGGGACCTCCCCTACGAGCAGTACTTC

clone size: .
D gene: TRBD2
J gene: TRBJ2-5
V gene: TRBV20-1
CDR3 protein: CSGGLVGEETQYF
CDR3 DNA: TGCAGTGGCGGACTAGTGGGAGAAGAGACCCAGTACTTC

clone size: many
D gene: .
J gene: TRBJ2-7
V gene: TRBV11-2
CDR3 protein: CASSLGYKISEQYF
CDR3 DNA: TGTGCCAGCAGCTTAGGGTACAAAATATCCGAGCAGTACTTC

clone size: many
D gene: .
J gene: TRBJ2-7
V gene: TRBV3-1
CDR3 protein: CASSQGLESYEQYF
CDR3 DNA: TGTGCCAGCAGCCAAGGGCTCGAATCCTACGAGCAGTACTTC

clone size: many
D gene: .
J gene: TRBJ1-5
V gene: TRBV28
CDR3 protein: CASSLLGQSNQPQHF
CDR3 DNA: TGTGCCAGCAGTTTATTAGGACAGAGCAATCAGCCCCAGCATTTT

clone size: few
D gene: .
J gene: TRBJ1-6
V gene: TRBV6-5
CDR3 protein: CASSYSRGNSPLHF
CDR3 DNA: TGTGCCAGCAGTTACTCACGGGGTAATTCACCCCTCCACTTT

clone size: few
D gene: .
J gene: TRBJ1-5
V gene: TRBV12-3/TRBV12-4
CDR3 protein: CASSPGTSSPQHF
CDR3 DNA: TGTGCCAGCAGTCCTGGGACAAGTTCGCCCCAGCATTTT

clone size: many
D gene: .
J gene: TRBJ1-6
V gene: TRBV28
CDR3 protein: CASRRVVSSYNSPLHF
CDR3 DNA: TGTGCCAGCAGGAGGGTAGTTAGCTCCTATAATTCACCCCTCCACTTT

clone size: many
D gene: .
J gene: TRBJ2-5
V gene: TRBV7-2
CDR3 protein: CASSLDRRGARETQYF
CDR3 DNA: TGTGCCAGCAGCTTAGATCGCAGGGGGGCCCGGGAGACCCAGTACTTC

clone size: many
D gene: TRBD1
J gene: TRBJ1-2
V gene: TRBV29-1
CDR3 protein: CSVKSGTAYGYTF
CDR3 DNA: TGCAGCGTGAAGTCGGGGACAGCCTATGGCTACACCTTC

clone size: many
D gene: TRBD1
J gene: TRBJ2-4
V gene: TRBV5-1
CDR3 protein: CASSWDRGVSKNIQYF
CDR3 DNA: TGCGCCAGCAGCTGGGACAGGGGAGTGTCCAAAAACATTCAGTACTTC

clone size: many
D gene: .
J gene: TRBJ2-2
V gene: TRBV7-8
CDR3 protein: CASSLARGWELFF
CDR3 DNA: TGTGCCAGCAGCTTAGCGCGGGGATGGGAGCTGTTTTTT

clone size: many
D gene: TRBD2
J gene: TRBJ2-5
V gene: TRBV7-2
CDR3 protein: CASSLVTSGRSQETQYF
CDR3 DNA: TGTGCCAGCAGCTTAGTTACTAGCGGGAGAAGTCAAGAGACCCAGTACTTC

clone size: .
D gene: TRBD1
J gene: TRBJ2-7
V gene: TRBV6-5
CDR3 protein: CASSSTSPGQDYYEQYF
CDR3 DNA: TGTGCCAGCAGTTCGACCTCCCCGGGACAGGATTACTACGAGCAGTACTTC

clone size: many
D gene: TRBD1
J gene: TRBJ1-6
V gene: TRBV6-5
CDR3 protein: CASSYSSGTVNSPLHF
CDR3 DNA: TGTGCCAGCAGTTACTCCTCCGGGACAGTCAATTCACCCCTCCACTTT

clone size: many
D gene: .
J gene: TRBJ2-7
V gene: TRBV20-1
CDR3 protein: CSATQADFREQYF
CDR3 DNA: TGCAGTGCTACTCAGGCGGACTTTCGGGAGCAGTACTTC

clone size: many
D gene: TRBD1
J gene: TRBJ2-5
V gene: TRBV30
CDR3 protein: CAWSDRGPETQYF
CDR3 DNA: TGTGCCTGGAGCGACAGGGGGCCCGAGACCCAGTACTTC

clone size: many
D gene: TRBD1
J gene: TRBJ2-7
V gene: TRBV28
CDR3 protein: CASSFPGTGLYEQYF
CDR3 DNA: TGTGCCAGCAGTTTCCCCGGGACAGGGTTATACGAGCAGTACTTC

clone size: many
D gene: TRBD1
J gene: TRBJ2-7
V gene: TRBV7-2
CDR3 protein: CASSLAARQGHEQYF
CDR3 DNA: TGTGCCAGCAGCTTAGCAGCCCGACAGGGCCACGAGCAGTACTTC

clone size: .
D gene: .
J gene: TRBJ1-5
V gene: TRBV20-1
CDR3 protein: CSASRAGNQPQHF
CDR3 DNA: TGCAGTGCTAGCAGGGCTGGCAATCAGCCCCAGCATTTT

clone size: many
D gene: .
J gene: TRBJ2-5
V gene: TRBV20-1
CDR3 protein: CSAQTGPPYQETQYF
CDR3 DNA: TGCAGTGCTCAGACCGGGCCCCCGTACCAAGAGACCCAGTACTTC

clone size: many
D gene: TRBD1
J gene: TRBJ2-7
V gene: TRBV5-1
CDR3 protein: CASSLEGQGASKQYF
CDR3 DNA: TGCGCCAGCAGCTTGGAGGGACAGGGGGCGTCCAAGCAGTACTTC

clone size: many
D gene: .
J gene: TRBJ2-7
V gene: TRBV27
CDR3 protein: CASGDRISYEQYF
CDR3 DNA: TGTGCCAGCGGAGACCGAATATCCTACGAGCAGTACTTC

clone size: many
D gene: TRBD1
J gene: TRBJ2-5
V gene: TRBV7-2
CDR3 protein: CASSERTGQGGETQYF
CDR3 DNA: TGTGCCAGCAGCGAAAGAACCGGACAGGGGGGAGAGACCCAGTACTTC

clone size: many
D gene: .
J gene: TRBJ1-5
V gene: TRBV28
CDR3 protein: CASTQTRNQPQHF
CDR3 DNA: TGTGCCAGCACCCAAACCCGCAATCAGCCCCAGCATTTT

clone size: many
D gene: TRBD1
J gene: TRBJ2-7
V gene: TRBV14
CDR3 protein: CASSPRADRGHEQYF
CDR3 DNA: TGTGCCAGCAGCCCCCGAGCGGACAGGGGCCACGAGCAGTACTTC

clone size: many
D gene: .
J gene: TRBJ2-7
V gene: TRBV20-1
CDR3 protein: CSAPRQVTYEQYF
CDR3 DNA: TGCAGTGCTCCCCGCCAGGTAACCTACGAGCAGTACTTC